This TCR beta chain is from a study of blood T cell repertoires in COVID-19. Background on the study: Acute and convalescent COVID-19 samples came from the United States, Italy and Spain. T cells, B-cell-depleted T cells, or PBMCs provided the cDNA or gDNA that served as material.

Original processing notes: Amplification from reference gene primers served as the basis for estimated nucleated cell counts. Here immunoSEQ multiplex PCR was the method, and the copy in TCRdb shows in-frame clones only, minus some. That table gives V, J and clone size, and the DNA gave D and trimming. The profile shows over 70,000 clones, approximately 90% of them singletons. Trimming removed 3 bases from V and 3 bases from J; junction bases left unmatched: 6. Germline V CDR1 and CDR2: SGHTA, FQGNSA. The CDR3 sequence is 15 residues long. The chain is built from TRBV7-2 and TRBJ2-7; 9 positions match TRBD1. This TCR derives from a human donor with active COVID-19. The donor label of this sample is uncertain. Sequences were obtained from peripheral blood. CDR3 in amino acids: CASSFGQGRNYEQYF. For the CDR3, the DNA is TGTGCCAGCAGCTTTGGACAGGGGAGGAACTACGAGCAGTACTTC. Full variable domain (missing parts from reference TRBV7-2 and TRBJ2-7): GAGVSQSPSNKVTEKGKDVELRCDPISGHTALYWYRQSLGQGLEFLIYFQGNSAPDKSGLPSDRFSAERTGGSVSTLTIQRTQQEDSAVYLCASSFGQGRNYEQYFGPGTRLTVT.